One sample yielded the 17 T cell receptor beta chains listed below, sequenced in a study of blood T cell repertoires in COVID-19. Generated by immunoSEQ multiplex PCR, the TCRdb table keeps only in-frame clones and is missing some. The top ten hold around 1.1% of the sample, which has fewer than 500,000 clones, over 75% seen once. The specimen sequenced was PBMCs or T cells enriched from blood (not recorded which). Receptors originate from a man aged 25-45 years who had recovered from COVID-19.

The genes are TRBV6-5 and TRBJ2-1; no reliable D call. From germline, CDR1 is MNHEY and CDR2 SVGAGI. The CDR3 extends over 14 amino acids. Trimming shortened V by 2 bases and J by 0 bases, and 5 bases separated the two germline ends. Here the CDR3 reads CASSYRSSYNEQFF. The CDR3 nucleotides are TGTGCCAGCAGTTACCGGAGCTCCTACAATGAGCAGTTCTTC.

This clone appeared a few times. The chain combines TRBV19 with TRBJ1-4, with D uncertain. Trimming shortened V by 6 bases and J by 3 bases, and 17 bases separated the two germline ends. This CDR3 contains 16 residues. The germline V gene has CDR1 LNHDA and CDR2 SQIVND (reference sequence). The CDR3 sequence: CASSPRRGSSNEKLFF. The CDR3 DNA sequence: TGTGCCAGTAGCCCCAGGCGGGGAAGCTCTAATGAAAAACTGTTTTTT.

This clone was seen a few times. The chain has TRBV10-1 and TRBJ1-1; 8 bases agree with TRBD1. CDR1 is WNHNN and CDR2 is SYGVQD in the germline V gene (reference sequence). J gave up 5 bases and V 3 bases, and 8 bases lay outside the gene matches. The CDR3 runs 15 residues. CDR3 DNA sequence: TGCGCCAGCAGTGAAAGGACAGGGTTTGGAACTGAAGCTTTCTTT. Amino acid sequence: CASSERTGFGTEAFF.

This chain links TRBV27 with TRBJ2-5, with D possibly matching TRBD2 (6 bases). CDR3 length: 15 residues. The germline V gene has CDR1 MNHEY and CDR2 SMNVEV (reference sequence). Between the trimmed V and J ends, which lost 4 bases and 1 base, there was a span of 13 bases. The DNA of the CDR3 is TGTGCCAGCAGTTCTCTACGCGGGGCCCAAGAGACCCAGTACTTC. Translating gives CASSSLRGAQETQYF.

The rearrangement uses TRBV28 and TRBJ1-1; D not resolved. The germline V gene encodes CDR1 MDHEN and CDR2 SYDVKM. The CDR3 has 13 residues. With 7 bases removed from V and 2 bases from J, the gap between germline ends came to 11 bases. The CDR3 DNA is TGTGCCAGCATCGAGCTCCGAAACACTGAAGCTTTCTTT. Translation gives CASIELRNTEAFF.

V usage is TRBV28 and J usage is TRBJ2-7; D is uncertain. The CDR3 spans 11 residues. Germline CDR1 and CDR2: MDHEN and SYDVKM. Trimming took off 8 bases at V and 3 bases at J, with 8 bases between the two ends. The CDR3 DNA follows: TGTGCCAGCCAAAAACACTACGAGCAGTACTTC. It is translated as CASQKHYEQYF.

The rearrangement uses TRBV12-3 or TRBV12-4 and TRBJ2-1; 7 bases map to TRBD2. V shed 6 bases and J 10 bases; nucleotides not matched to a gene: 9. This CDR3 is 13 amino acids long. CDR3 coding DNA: TGTGCCAGCAGACGGGCGGGAGAAGGAGAGCAGTTCTTC. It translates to CASRRAGEGEQFF.

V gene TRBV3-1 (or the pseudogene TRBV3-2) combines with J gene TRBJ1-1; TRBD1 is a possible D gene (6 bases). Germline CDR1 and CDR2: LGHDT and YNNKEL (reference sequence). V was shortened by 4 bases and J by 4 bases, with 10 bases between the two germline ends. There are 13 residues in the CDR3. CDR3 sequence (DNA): TGTGCCAGCAGCCGACAGGCTAGCACTGAAGCTTTCTTT. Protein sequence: CASSRQASTEAFF.

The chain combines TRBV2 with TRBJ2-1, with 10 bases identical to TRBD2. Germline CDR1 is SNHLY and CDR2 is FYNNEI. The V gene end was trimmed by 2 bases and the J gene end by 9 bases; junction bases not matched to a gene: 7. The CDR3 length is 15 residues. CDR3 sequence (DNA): TGTGCCAGCAGTGAAATACTAGCGGGAAGGAGTGAGCAGTTCTTC. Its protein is CASSEILAGRSEQFF.

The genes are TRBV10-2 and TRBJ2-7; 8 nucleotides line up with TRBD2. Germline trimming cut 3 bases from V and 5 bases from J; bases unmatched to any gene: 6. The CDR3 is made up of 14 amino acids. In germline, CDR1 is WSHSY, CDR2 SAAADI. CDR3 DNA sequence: TGCGCCAGCAGTGACCCCGGGAGGGCTAACGAGCAGTACTTC. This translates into CASSDPGRANEQYF.

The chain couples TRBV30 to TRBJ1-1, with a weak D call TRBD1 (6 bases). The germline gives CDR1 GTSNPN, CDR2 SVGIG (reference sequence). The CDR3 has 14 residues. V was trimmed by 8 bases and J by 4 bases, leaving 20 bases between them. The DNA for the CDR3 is TGTGCCGGGGTTAGGGGGGGCCCCAGCACTGAAGCTTTCTTT. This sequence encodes CAGVRGGPSTEAFF.

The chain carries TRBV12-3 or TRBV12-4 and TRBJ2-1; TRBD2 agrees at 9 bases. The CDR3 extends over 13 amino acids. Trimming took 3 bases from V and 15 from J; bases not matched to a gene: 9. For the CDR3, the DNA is TGTGCCAGCAGTTTTCCGGCGGGAGGGAACATGTTCTTC. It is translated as CASSFPAGGNMFF.

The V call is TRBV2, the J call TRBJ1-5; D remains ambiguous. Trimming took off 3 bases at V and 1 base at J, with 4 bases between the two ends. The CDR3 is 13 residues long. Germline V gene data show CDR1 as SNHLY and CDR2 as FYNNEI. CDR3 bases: TGTGCCAGCAGTGAGGAGAGCAATCAGCCCCAGCATTTT. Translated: CASSEESNQPQHF.

CDR3 DNA sequence: TGCGCCAGCAGCTTGGCCGAGGACTCAACTAAAGGGCAGTTCTTC. Amino acid sequence: CASSLAEDSTKGQFF. The chain recombines TRBV5-1 with TRBJ2-1, with a possible D match to TRBD2 (5 bases). The CDR3 has 15 amino acids. The V gene lost 0 bases and the J gene lost 12 bases, with 19 bases spanning the gap. CDR1 and CDR2 (germline): SGHRS, YFSETQ.

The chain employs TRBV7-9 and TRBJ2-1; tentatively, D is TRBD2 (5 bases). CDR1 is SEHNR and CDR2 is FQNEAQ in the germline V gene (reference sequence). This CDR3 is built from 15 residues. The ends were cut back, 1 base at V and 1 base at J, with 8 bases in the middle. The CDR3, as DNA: TGTGCCAGCAGCTTAGAGGGAGCTTCCTACAATGAGCAGTTCTTC. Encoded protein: CASSLEGASYNEQFF. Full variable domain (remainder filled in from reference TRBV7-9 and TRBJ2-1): DTGVSQNPRHKITKRGQNVTFRCDPISEHNRLYWYRQTLGQGPEFLTYFQNEAQLEKSRLLSDRFSAERPKGSFSTLEIQRTEQGDSAMYLCASSLEGASYNEQFFGPGTRLTVL.

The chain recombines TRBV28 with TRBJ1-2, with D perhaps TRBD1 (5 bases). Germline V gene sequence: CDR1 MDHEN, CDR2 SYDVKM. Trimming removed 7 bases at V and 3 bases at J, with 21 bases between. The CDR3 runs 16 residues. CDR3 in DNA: TGTGCCAGCACGGGTTCGACAGTCGGAGATGACTATGGCTACACCTTC. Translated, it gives CASTGSTVGDDYGYTF.

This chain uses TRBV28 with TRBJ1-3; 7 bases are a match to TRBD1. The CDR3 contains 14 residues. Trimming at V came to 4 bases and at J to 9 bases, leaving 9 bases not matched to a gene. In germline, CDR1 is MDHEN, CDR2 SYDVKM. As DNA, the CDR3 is TGTGCCAGCAGTTCGACAGGGAAGGCTGGCACCATATATTTT. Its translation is CASSSTGKAGTIYF.